The clone carrying this T cell receptor (beta chain) has just one count. The sample comes from a study of blood T cells in healthy people across ages. A second PCR of roughly 7 to 11 cycles used a sample-barcoded 5' primer and a J-beta primer mix. Template switching added a 12-random-nucleotide identifier to every cDNA molecule. TCRdb called the 5' RACE reads again in MiXCR, with one record for every CDR3 protein. The sample lists about 1.1 million distinct CDR3 sequences; around two fifths were seen once. This TCR was sampled from a man between 18 and 35 years old in good health. The sample consisted of blood.

The CDR3 spells CSARDWKSGGHQETQYF. CDR3 sequence (DNA): TGCAGTGCTAGAGATTGGAAAAGCGGGGGGCACCAAGAGACCCAGTACTTC. J is TRBJ2-5 and V is TRBV20-1, with TRBD2 matching over 9 bases. The ends lost 0 bases at V and 0 bases at J; junction bases unmatched: 8. This CDR3 region has 17 residues. Germline CDR1 DFQATT, CDR2 SNEGSKA (reference sequence).